This T cell receptor (beta chain) was captured by sequencing in a study of blood T cell repertoires in COVID-19. The overall study: Material from acute and convalescent COVID-19 was sourced from the United States, Italy and Spain. PBMCs, B-cell-depleted T cells, or T cells were the source of the cDNA or gDNA that made up the material.

Clinical history as reported by participants underpinned cohort assignment. Produced via immunoSEQ multiplex PCR; TCRdb's table is partial and in-frame only. The sample includes roughly 140,000 clones, 80% to 90% of them seen just once. V was clipped by 4 bases and J by 6 bases, with 10 bases between them. Germline assignment: CDR1 SNHLY and CDR2 FYNNEI. The CDR3 has 13 amino acids. The specimen was PBMCs or T cells enriched from blood (not recorded which). This clonotype was obtained from a man aged 55-75 years who had recovered from COVID-19. The chain is built from TRBV2 and TRBJ1-5, with TRBD1 as a possible D gene (5 bases). CDR3 sequence reads: CASSGRGVQPQHF. As DNA, the CDR3 is TGTGCCAGCAGTGGGAGGGGCGTTCAGCCCCAGCATTTT. The full variable domain, with the rest looked up from reference TRBV2 and TRBJ1-5, is EPEVTQTPSHQVTQMGQEVILRCVPISNHLYFYWYRQILGQKVEFLVSFYNNEISEKSEIFDDQFSVERPDGSNFTLKIRSTKLEDSAMYFCASSGRGVQPQHFGDGTRLSIL.